This T cell receptor (beta chain) comes out of a study of blood T cell repertoires in COVID-19. Germline loops: CDR1 SQVTM, CDR2 ANQGSEA. The CDR3 contains 13 residues. Trimming removed 4 bases from V and 6 bases from J, with 15 bases in between. This clone has a single count. How the authors handled the data: It was from reference gene primer amplification that nucleated cell counts were estimated. The table came from immunoSEQ multiplex PCR; TCRdb's copy has only in-frame clones and leaves some out. That table gives V, J and clone size, and the DNA gave D and trimming. Among about 120,000 clones, about four fifths were seen once, and the ten largest hold almost 4%.

Material for sequencing was peripheral blood. This sequence was found in an elderly woman with acute or convalescent COVID-19. The rearrangement uses TRBV29-1 and TRBJ1-2, with D maybe TRBD1 (5 bases). The chain's CDR3 is CSVVETAPDGYTF. The CDR3 DNA reads as TGCAGCGTTGTCGAGACAGCGCCCGATGGCTACACCTTC.